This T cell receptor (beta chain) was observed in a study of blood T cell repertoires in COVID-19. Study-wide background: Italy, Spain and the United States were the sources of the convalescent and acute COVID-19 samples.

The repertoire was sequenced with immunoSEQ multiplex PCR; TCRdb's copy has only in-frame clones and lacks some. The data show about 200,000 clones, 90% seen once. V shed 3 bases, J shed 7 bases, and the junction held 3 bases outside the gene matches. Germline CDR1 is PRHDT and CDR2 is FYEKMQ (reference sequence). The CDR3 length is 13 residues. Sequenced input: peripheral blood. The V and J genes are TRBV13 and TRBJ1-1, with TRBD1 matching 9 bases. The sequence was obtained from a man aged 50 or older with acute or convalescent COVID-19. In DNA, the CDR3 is TGTGCCAGCAGCTTTAGACAGGGGGGTGAAGCTTTCTTT. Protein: CASSFRQGGEAFF.